This TCR beta chain was sequenced for a study of T cells in Graves' hyperthyroidism and ophthalmopathy (dated by TCRdb to between 2018 and 2020). General notes on the study: Peripheral blood was sampled at the time of initial diagnosis, prior to any treatment. After sampling, hyperthyroidism patients received methimazole starting at 30 mg daily, and ophthalmopathy patients received high-dose intravenous methylprednisolone. For training and testing, the 100 patients in the discovery cohort were randomly divided in a 7:3 ratio. Whether ophthalmopathy could be predicted prospectively was tested in an independent validation cohort made up of 18 to 20 hyperthyroidism patients plus 17 patients who later progressed to ophthalmopathy. In addition, the study compared T-cell repertoires in thyroid tissue and in blood from roughly 6 Graves' hyperthyroidism patients. To identify distinguishing TCR V-J signatures, a discovery cohort of about a hundred patients was used, comprising 43 with Graves' ophthalmopathy and around 60 with stable Graves' hyperthyroidism. TCR Vbeta CDR3 sequencing of approximately 140 peripheral blood samples (43 ophthalmopathy, 75 hyperthyroidism and 17 progressor patients) is reported in the paper.

The TCR beta CDR3 regions were amplified from the RNA transcripts. The TCR CDR3 was subjected to a first round of RT-PCR using the HTBI primer set and the Qiagen OneStep RT-PCR kit. A second multiplex PCR round built the libraries, followed by size selection and purification. Sequencing of the libraries was done on an Illumina HiSeq2000 using paired-end 100 bp reads. The authors processed their data as follows. SOAPnuke was used to process the raw data, throwing out any read that contained adapters or uncalled bases, had a mean Phred below 15, or lacked an exact constant-primer or identifier match. High-quality paired reads were merged using COPE v1.2.5, and each unique nucleotide sequence was defined as a clonotype. MiTCR v1.1 was used to align clonotypes to the IMGT TRBV, TRBD and TRBJ reference segments. Only V-J combinations with frequency above 0.0001, covering approximately 99% of repertoires, were analysed. A TCS score was defined as the ratio of F50 (clonal expansion) to E x V (chaos), with BLOSUM62-based TCRdist applied between CDR3 peptides within each V-J. Welch's t-statistics and random forest reduced 500 to 650 V-J features to about 12, which were used in a naive Bayes classifier (R e1071). TCRdb reran the public reads through fastp at Q25 and MiXCR, keeping productive beta chains. When rows share a CDR3 protein, they turn into one entry using the most common DNA and genes. TCRdb's processing, not the authors' own work, is the source of the V and J calls. Across this sample there are 640,000 or so distinct CDR3 sequences, with more than 13% seen only once. Less than 9% of the sample is held by the ten biggest clonotypes.

V ends up 7 bases short and J 10 bases short, with an unmatched junction base count of 17. The germline V gene encodes CDR1 SGHNT and CDR2 YENEEA. The CDR3 starts with the cysteine, ends with the phenylalanine, and has 17 residues. CDR3 DNA only is kept here, 51 bases in frame from base 1. This clonotype came up many times. Its antigen remains unidentified. The record has no base qualities; no much larger clone is one base away. What the study reported, not specific to this receptor: A 13 V-J signature model separated ophthalmopathy from stable hyperthyroidism, with around 91% sensitivity and about 81% specificity in cross-validation and 80%/75% in testing. Sample size was not statistically predetermined, and investigators were not blinded to group allocation. Most expanded thyroid clonotypes (frequency above 0.001) were also detected in blood, a finding suggesting that blood repertoires may reflect thyroid immune responses. In validation, the model predicted progression to ophthalmopathy with 55% to 71% sensitivity and 72% to 75% specificity, a median of 6.5 months before onset.

Moderately to severely active disease, a Clinical Activity Score of at least 3, a NOSPECS grade of at least 4, and a duration under 3 months were present in ophthalmopathy patients. Patients with uncontrolled infections, other autoimmune diseases, pregnancy or lactation were excluded. Diagnoses were based on clinical symptoms, serum thyroxine and TRAb, thyroid ultrasound and orbital computed tomography. Ficoll-Paque density gradient centrifugation was used to isolate PBMCs from about 9 ml of fresh peripheral blood. Total RNA was extracted using Trizol reagent, and RNA quality was assessed on an Agilent 2100 Bioanalyzer.

The chain is assembled from TRBV11-3 and TRBJ2-1, with TRBD2 identical over 12 junction bases. The sequence came from a woman younger than 35 with Graves' ophthalmopathy. The material sequenced was blood. At the DNA level, the sequence is TGTGCCAGCATGGTTAGCTTGTCTAGCGGGAGGGGGGCGGAGCAGTTCTTC. It is translated as CASMVSLSSGRGAEQFF.